This T cell receptor (beta chain) derives from a study of blood T cell repertoires in COVID-19 (dated by TCRdb to the early 2020s). Concerning the study at large: Samples covering the acute and convalescent phases of COVID-19 were provided by collaborators in the United States, Italy and Spain. The material from the prospective study consisted of cDNA or gDNA derived from T cells, B-cell-depleted T cells, or PBMCs. Deeply sampled blood TCRbeta repertoires from subjects exposed to, actively infected with, or recovered from COVID-19 were included in the dataset. The repertoires were released in a freely available public database intended as a resource for research on the immune response to SARS-CoV-2. The samples were drawn from two sources: the first 160 participants of the ongoing ImmuneRACE study, and over 950 subjects contributed by 6 global collaborators. The sample metadata nearly always contained a de-identified subject ID, COVID-19 status, age in years and sex. HLA class I and class II types, where available, came from metadata supplied by the sample provider rather than from assay-based typing.

TCRbeta CDR3 regions were amplified from genomic DNA by means of the immunoSEQ Assay, a bias-controlled multiplex PCR. As for the authors' bioinformatics: The number of nucleated cells in each sample was estimated by amplification of reference gene primers within the assay. To quantify the absolute abundance of each unique TCRbeta CDR3 rearrangement, sequence reads were collapsed and filtered. For each sample, productive Simpson clonality was calculated as the square root of Simpson's diversity index across productive rearrangements. Not all clones reach the TCRdb copy of this immuneACCESS table, which keeps in-frame sequences only. Checked studies attribute under half of the gap to unresolved V genes and leave the rest unexplained. V, J and clone size were drawn from that table, and D and trimming were deduced from the DNA. The sample table holds 50,000 to 55,000 clones, of which about 87% were seen once. The leading ten clones occupy 4% of the sample.

As regards this clone: Its antigen specificity is not known. One base away there is no much larger clone; base qualities are not given.

The germline V gene provides CDR1 KGHDR and CDR2 SFDVKD. The cysteine opens and the phenylalanine closes a CDR3 of 16 amino acids. Just the 48-base CDR3 DNA is kept, in frame starting at base 1. Trimming removed 0 bases from V and 7 bases from J; the gene matches leave 5 bases unexplained. The full study reports these points: How much clinical and demographic metadata was included differed by source and by participant, and the metadata was provided uncurated.

The collaborating institutions used their own protocols to collect whole blood in K2EDTA tubes. For TCRbeta analysis, collaborators shipped samples in one of three forms: frozen whole blood, isolated PBMCs, or DNA extracted from either of those sample types. This chain joins TRBV24-1 to TRBJ2-2; 9 bases in the middle match TRBD1. This TCR was recovered from a man in his forties or fifties with acute or convalescent COVID-19. The specimen sequenced was peripheral blood. The base sequence is TGTGCCACCAGTGATTTGGGGACAGGGAGTGGCGGGGAGCTGTTTTTT. Translated, it gives CATSDLGTGSGGELFF.